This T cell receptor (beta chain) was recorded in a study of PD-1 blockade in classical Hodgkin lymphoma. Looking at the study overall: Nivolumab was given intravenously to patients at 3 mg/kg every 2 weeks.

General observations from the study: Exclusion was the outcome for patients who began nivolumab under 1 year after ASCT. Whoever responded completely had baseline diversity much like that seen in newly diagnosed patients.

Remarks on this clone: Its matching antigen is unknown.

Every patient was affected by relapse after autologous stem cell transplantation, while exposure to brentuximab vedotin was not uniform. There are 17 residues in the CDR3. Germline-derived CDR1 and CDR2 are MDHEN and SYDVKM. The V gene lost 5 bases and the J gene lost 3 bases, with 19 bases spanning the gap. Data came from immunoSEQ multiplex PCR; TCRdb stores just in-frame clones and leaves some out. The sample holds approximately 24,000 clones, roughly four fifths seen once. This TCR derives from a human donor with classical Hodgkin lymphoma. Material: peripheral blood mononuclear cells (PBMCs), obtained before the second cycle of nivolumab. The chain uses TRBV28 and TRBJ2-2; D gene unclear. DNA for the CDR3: TGTGCCAGCAGTACGGCCTCTTCTCGACCATACACCGGGGAGCTGTTTTTT. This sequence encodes CASSTASSRPYTGELFF.